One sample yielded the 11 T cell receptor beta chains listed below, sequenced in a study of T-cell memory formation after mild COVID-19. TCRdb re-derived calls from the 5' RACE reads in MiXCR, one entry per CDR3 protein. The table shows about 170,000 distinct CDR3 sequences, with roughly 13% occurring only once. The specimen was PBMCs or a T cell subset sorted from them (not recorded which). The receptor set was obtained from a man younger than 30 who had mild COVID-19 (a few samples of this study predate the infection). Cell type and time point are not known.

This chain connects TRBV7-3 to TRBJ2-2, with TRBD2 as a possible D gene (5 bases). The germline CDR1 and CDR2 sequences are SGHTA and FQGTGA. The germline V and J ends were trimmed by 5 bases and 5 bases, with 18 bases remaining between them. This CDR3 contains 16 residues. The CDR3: CASSPQSGVGTGELFF. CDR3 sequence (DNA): TGTGCCAGCAGCCCTCAATCCGGGGTAGGGACCGGGGAGCTGTTTTTT.

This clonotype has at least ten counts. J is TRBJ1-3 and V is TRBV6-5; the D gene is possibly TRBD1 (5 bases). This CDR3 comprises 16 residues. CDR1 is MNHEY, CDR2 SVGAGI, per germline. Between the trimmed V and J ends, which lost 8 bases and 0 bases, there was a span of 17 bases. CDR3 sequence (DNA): TGTGCCAGCGCCCCCCTCCCAGGGTCCTCTGGAAACACCATATATTTT. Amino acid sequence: CASAPLPGSSGNTIYF.

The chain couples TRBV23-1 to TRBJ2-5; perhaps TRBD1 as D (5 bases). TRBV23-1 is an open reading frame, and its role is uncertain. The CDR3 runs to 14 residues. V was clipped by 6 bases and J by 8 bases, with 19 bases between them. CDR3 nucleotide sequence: TGCGCCAGCAGAAACAGGTTCGCTGGAACCACCCAGTACTTC. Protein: CASRNRFAGTTQYF.

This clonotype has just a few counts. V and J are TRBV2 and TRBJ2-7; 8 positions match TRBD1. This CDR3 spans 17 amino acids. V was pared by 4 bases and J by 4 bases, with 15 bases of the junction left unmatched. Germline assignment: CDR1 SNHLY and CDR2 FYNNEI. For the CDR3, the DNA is TGTGCCAGCAGTGGCCCGGGACAGGTCGTCACAGAGTACGAGCAGTACTTC. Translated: CASSGPGQVVTEYEQYF.

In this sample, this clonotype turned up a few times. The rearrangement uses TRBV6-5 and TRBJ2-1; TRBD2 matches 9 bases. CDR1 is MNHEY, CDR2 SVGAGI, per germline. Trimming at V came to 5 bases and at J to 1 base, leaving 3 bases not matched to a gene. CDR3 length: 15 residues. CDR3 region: CASSESGGSYNEQFF. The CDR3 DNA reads TGTGCCAGCAGTGAGAGCGGGGGGTCCTACAATGAGCAGTTCTTC.

The CDR3 loop is CAIPPGNNGNTIYF. In DNA form, the CDR3 reads TGTGCCATCCCTCCAGGGAATAATGGAAACACCATATATTTT. The chain has TRBV10-3 and TRBJ1-3; perhaps TRBD1 as D (5 bases). Germline V gene sequence: CDR1 ENHRY, CDR2 SYGVKD. The CDR3 length is 14 residues. The V end lost 8 bases, the J end lost 3 bases, and 14 bases lay between the germline ends.

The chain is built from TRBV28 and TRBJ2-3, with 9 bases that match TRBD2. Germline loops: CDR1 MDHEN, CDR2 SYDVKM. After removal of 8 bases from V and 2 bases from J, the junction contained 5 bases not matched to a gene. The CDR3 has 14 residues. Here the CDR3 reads CASGSGGPTDTQYF. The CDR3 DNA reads TGTGCCAGCGGTAGCGGGGGCCCCACAGATACGCAGTATTTT.

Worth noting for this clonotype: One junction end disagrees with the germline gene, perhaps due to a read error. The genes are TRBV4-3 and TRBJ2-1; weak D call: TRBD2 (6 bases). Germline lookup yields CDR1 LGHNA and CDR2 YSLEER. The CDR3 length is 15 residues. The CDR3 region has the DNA TGCGCCAGCAGCCAAGAGCGGGGCTTCTACGATGAGCAGTTCTTC. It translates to CASSQERGFYDEQFF.

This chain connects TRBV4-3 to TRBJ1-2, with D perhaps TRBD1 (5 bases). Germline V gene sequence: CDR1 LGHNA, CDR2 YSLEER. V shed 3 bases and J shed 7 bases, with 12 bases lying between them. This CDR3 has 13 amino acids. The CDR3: CASSQGGSGGYTF. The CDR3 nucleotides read TGCGCCAGCAGCCAGGGGGGATCGGGTGGCTACACCTTC.

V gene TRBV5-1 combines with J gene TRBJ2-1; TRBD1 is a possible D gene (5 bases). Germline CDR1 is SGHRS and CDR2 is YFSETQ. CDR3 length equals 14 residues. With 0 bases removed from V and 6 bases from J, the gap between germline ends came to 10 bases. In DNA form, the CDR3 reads TGCGCCAGCAGCTTGGCCGGAACAGGCAATGAGCAGTTCTTC. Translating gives CASSLAGTGNEQFF. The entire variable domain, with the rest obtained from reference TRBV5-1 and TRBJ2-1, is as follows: KAGVTQTPRYLIKTRGQQVTLSCSPISGHRSVSWYQQTPGQGLQFLFEYFSETQRNKGNFPGRFSGRQFSNSRSEMNVSTLELGDSALYLCASSLAGTGNEQFFGPGTRLTVL.

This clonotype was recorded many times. The CDR3 sequence is CASSWVTVDSPLHF. The CDR3 DNA sequence: TGTGCCAGCAGCTGGGTTACAGTGGATTCACCCCTCCACTTT. V and J are TRBV7-2 and TRBJ1-6, with unresolved D. V lost 4 bases to trimming and J lost 8 bases, with 12 bases between them. The CDR3 consists of 14 residues. Germline assignment: CDR1 SGHTA and CDR2 FQGNSA.